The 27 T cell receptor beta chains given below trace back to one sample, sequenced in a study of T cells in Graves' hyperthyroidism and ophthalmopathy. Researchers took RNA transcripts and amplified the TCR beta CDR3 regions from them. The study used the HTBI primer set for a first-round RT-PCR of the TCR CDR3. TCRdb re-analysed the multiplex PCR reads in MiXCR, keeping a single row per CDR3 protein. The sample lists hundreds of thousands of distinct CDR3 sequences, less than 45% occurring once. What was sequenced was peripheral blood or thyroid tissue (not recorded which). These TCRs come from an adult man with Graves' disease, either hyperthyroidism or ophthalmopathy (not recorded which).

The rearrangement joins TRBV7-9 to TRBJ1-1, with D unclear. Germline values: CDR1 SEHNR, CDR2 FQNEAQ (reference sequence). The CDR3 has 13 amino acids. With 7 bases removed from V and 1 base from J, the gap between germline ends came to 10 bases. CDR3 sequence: CASTDGPNTEAFF. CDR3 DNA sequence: TGTGCCAGCACCGACGGACCGAACACTGAAGCTTTCTTT.

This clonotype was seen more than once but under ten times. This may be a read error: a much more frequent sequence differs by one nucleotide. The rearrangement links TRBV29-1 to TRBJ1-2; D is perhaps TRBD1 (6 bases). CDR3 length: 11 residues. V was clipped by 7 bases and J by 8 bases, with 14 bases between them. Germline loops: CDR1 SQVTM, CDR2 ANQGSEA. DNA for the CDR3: TGCAGCGCCGAAATCAGGGGCGGCTACACCTTC. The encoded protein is CSAEIRGGYTF.

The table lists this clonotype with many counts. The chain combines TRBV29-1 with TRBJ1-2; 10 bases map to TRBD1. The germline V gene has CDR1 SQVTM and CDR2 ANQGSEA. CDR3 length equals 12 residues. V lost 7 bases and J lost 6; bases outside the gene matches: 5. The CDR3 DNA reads TGCAGCGGGGACAGGGGCAGTCATGGCTACACCTTC. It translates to CSGDRGSHGYTF.

CDR3 in amino acids: CASRQKRETGAFF. In nucleotides, the CDR3 is TGTGCCAGCAGACAAAAGAGGGAAACGGGGGCTTTCTTT. The chain has TRBV6-1 and TRBJ1-1; D call uncertain. Germline V CDR1 and CDR2: MNHNS, SASEGT. The V and J ends lost 6 bases and 11 bases respectively, with 19 bases between them. The CDR3 is 13 amino acids.

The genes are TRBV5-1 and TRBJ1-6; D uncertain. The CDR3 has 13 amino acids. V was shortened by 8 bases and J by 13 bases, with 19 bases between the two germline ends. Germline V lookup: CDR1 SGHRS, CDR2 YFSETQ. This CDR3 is CASRVSSNQPLHF. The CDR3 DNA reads TGCGCCAGTAGGGTATCCAGCAATCAGCCCCTCCACTTT.

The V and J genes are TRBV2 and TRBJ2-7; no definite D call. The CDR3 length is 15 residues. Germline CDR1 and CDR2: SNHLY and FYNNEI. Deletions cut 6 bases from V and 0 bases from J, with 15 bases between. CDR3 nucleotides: TGTGCCAGCAGGTCAGGCCCCGAGAGCTCCTACGAGCAGTACTTC. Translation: CASRSGPESSYEQYF.

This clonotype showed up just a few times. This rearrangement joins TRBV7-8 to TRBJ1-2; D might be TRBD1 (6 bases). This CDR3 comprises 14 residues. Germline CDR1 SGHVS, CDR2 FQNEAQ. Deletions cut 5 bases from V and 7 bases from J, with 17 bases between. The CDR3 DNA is TGTGCCAGCAGCCACAAAGTCGACAGGTCTGGCTACACCTTC. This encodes CASSHKVDRSGYTF.

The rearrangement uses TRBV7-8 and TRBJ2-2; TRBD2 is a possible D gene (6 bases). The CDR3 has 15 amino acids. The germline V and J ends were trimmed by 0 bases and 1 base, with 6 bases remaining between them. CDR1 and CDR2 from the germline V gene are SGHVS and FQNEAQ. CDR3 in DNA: TGTGCCAGCAGCTTAGCGGGAGGGAACACCGGGGAGCTGTTTTTT. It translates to CASSLAGGNTGELFF.

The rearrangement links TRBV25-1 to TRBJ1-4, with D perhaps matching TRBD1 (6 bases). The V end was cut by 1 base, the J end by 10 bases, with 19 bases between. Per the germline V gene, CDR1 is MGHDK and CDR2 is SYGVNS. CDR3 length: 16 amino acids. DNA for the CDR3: TGTGCCAGCAGTGAATGGGGGGGCGGAACTTCTGGAAAACTGTTTTTT. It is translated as CASSEWGGGTSGKLFF. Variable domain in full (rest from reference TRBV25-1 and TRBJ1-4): EADIYQTPRYLVIGTGKKITLECSQTMGHDKMYWYQQDPGMELHLIHYSYGVNSTEKGDLSSESTVSRIRTEHFPLTLESARPSHTSQYLCASSEWGGGTSGKLFFGSGTQLSVL.

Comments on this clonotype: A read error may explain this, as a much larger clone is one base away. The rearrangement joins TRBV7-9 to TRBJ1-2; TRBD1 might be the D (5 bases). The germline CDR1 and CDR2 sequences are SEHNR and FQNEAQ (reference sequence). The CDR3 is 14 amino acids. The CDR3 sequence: CASSVAIGDYGYNF. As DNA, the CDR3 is TGTGCCAGCAGCGTAGCAATAGGGGACTATGGCTACAACTTC.

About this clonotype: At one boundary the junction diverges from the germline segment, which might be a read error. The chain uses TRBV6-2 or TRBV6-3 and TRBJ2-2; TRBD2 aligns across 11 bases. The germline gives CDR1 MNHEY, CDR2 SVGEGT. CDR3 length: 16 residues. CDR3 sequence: CATSDASGRSYNEQFF. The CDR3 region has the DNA TGTGCCACCAGTGACGCTAGCGGGAGGAGTTACAATGAGCAGTTTTTT.

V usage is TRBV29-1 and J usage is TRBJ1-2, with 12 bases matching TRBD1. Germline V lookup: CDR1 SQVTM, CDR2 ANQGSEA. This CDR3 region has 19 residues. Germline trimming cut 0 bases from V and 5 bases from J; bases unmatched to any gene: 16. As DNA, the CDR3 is TGCAGCGTTGAAGAAACACCGGGACAGGGGGCCACCGGAGGTTATGGCTACACCTTC. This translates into CSVEETPGQGATGGYGYTF.

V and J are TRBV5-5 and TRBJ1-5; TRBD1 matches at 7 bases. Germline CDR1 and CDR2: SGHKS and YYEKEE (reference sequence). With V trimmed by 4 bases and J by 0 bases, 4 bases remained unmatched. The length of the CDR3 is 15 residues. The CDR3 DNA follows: TGTGCCAGCAGCCTGACAGGGTATAGCAATCAGCCCCAGCATTTT. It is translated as CASSLTGYSNQPQHF.

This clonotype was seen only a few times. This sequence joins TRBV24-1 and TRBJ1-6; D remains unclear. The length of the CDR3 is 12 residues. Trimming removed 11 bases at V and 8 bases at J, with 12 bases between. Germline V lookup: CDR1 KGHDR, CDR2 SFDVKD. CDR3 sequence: CASRSHDSPLHF. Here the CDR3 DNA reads TGTGCCAGCAGGAGCCACGATTCACCCCTCCACTTT.

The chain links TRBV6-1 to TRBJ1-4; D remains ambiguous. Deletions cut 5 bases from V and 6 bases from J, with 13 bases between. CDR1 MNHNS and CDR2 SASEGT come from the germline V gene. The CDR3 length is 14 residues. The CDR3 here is CASSQLTRHEKLFF. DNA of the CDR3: TGTGCCAGCAGTCAACTGACCAGACATGAAAAACTGTTTTTT.

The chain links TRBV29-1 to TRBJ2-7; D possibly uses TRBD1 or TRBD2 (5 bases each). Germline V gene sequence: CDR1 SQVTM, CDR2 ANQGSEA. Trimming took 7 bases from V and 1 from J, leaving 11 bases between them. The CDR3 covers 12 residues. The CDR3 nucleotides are TGCAGCGGGGACGACTGGTCCTACGAGCAGTACTTC. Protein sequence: CSGDDWSYEQYF.

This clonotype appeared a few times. CDR3 sequence (DNA): TGTGCCAGCAGCGTAGTTTTCGGGGAGAACACCGGGGAGCTGTTTTTT. It specifies CASSVVFGENTGELFF. This chain links TRBV9 with TRBJ2-2, with D possibly TRBD2 on 5 matching bases. V lost 0 bases to trimming and J lost 1 base, with 10 bases between them. The length of the CDR3 is 16 residues. Germline V gene data show CDR1 as SGDLS and CDR2 as YYNGEE.

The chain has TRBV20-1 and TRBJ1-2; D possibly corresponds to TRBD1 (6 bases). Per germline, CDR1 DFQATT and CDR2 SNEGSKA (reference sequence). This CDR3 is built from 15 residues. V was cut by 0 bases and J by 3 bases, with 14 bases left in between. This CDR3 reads CSAREPPGQHYGYTF. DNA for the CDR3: TGCAGTGCTAGAGAGCCCCCTGGACAGCACTATGGCTACACCTTC.

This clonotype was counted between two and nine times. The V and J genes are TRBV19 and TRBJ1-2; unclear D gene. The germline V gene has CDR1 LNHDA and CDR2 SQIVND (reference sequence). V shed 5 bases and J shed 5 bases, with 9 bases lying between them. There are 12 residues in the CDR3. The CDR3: CASSHTAYGYTF. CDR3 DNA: TGTGCCAGTAGTCACACCGCTTATGGCTACACCTTC.

CDR3 sequence: CSAPSGAGKETQYF. The CDR3 DNA sequence: TGCAGCGCCCCGAGTGGGGCAGGGAAGGAGACCCAGTACTTC. J is TRBJ2-5 and V is TRBV29-1, with D possibly being TRBD1 (5 bases). V was cut by 7 bases and J by 5 bases, with 20 bases left in between. The germline gives CDR1 SQVTM, CDR2 ANQGSEA. The CDR3 consists of 14 residues.

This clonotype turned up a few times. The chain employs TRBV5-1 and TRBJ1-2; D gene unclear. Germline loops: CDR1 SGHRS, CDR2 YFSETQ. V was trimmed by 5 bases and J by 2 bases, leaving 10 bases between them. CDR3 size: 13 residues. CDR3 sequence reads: CASRLTENYGYTF. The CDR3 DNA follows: TGCGCCAGCAGGTTGACGGAGAACTATGGCTACACCTTC.

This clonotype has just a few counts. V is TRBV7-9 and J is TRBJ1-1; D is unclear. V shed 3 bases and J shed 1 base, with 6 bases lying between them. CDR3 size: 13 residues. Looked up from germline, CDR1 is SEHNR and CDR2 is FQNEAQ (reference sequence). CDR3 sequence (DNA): TGTGCCAGCAGCTTCGACACGAACACTGAAGCTTTCTTT. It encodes CASSFDTNTEAFF.

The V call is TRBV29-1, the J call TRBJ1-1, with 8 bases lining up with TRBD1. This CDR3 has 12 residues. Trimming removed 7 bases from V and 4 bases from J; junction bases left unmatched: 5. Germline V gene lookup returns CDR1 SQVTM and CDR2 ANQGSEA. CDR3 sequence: CSGKTGVTEAFF. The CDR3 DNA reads TGCAGCGGAAAGACAGGGGTCACTGAAGCTTTCTTT.

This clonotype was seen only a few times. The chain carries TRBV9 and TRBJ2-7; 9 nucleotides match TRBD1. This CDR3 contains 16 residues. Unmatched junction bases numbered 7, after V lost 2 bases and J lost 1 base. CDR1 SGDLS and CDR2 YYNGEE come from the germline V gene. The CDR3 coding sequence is TGTGCCAGCAGCGTGGGACCCGGGACAGGGTCCTACGAGCAGTACTTC. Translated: CASSVGPGTGSYEQYF.

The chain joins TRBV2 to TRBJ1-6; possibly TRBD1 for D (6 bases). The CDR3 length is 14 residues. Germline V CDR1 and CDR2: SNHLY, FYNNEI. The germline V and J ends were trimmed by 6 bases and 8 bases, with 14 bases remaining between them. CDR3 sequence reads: CASRAGEGYSPLHF. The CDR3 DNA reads TGTGCCAGCAGAGCAGGGGAGGGGTATTCACCCCTCCACTTT.

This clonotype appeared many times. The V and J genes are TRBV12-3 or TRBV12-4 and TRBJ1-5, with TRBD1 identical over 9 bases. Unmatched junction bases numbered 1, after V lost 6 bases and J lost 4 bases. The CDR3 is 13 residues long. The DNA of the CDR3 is TGTGCCAGCAGGGGGACAGGGAATCAGCCCCAGCATTTT. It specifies CASRGTGNQPQHF.

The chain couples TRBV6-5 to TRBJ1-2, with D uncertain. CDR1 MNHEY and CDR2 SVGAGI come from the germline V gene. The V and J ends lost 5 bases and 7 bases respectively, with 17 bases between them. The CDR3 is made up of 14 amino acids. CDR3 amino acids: CASSLLAGWGGYTF. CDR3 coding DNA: TGTGCCAGCAGTCTCCTGGCAGGCTGGGGTGGCTACACCTTC.